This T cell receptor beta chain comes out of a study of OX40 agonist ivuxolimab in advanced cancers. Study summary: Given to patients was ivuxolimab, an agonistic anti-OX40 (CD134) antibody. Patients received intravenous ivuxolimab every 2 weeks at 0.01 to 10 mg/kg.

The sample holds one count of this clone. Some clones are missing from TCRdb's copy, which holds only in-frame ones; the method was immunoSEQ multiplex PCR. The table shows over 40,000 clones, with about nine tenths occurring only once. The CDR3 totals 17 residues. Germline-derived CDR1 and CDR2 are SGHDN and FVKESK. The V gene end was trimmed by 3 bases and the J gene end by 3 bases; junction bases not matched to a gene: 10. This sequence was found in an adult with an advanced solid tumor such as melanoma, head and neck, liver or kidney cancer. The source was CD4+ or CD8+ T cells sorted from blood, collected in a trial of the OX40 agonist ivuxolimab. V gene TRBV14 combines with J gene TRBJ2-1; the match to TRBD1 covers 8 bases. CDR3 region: CASSQGSGTGYYNEQFF. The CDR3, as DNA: TGTGCCAGCAGCCAGGGATCCGGGACAGGATACTACAATGAGCAGTTCTTC. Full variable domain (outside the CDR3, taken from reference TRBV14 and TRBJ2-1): EAGVTQFPSHSVIEKGQTVTLRCDPISGHDNLYWYRRVMGKEIKFLLHFVKESKQDESGMPNNRFLAERTGGTYSTLKVQPAELEDSGVYFCASSQGSGTGYYNEQFFGPGTRLTVL.